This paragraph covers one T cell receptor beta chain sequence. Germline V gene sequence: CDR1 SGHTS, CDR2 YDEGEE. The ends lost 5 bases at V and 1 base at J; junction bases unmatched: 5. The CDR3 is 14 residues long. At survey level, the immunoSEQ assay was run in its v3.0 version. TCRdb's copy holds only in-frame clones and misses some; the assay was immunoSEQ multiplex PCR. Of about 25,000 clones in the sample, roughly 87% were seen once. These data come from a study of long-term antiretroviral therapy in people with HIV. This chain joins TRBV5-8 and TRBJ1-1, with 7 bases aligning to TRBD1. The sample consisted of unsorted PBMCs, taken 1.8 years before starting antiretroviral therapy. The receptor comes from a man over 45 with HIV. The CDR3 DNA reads TGTGCCAGCAGACGGGACAGACAGAACACTGAAGCTTTCTTT. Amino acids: CASRRDRQNTEAFF. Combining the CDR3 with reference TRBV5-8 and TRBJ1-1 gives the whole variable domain EAGVTQSPTHLIKTRGQQATLRCSPISGHTSVYWYQQALGLGLQFLLWYDEGEERNRGNFPPRFSGRQFPNYSSELNVNALELEDSALYLCASRRDRQNTEAFFGQGTRLTVV.